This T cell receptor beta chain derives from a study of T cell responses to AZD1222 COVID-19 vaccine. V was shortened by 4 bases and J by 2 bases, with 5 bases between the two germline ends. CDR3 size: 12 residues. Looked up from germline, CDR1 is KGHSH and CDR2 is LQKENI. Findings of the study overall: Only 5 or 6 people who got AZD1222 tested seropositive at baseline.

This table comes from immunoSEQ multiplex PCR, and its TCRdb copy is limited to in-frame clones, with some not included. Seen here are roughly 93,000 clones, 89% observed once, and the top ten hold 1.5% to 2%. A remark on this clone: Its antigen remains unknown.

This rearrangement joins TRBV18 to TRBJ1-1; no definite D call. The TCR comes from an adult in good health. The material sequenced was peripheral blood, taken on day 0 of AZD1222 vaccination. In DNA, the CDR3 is TGTGCCAGCTCACGGACCAACACTGAAGCTTTCTTT. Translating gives CASSRTNTEAFF. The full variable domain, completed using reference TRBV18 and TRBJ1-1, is NAGVMQNPRHLVRRRGQEARLRCSPMKGHSHVYWYRQLPEEGLKFMVYLQKENIIDESGMPKERFSAEFPKEGPSILRIQQVVRGDSAAYFCASSRTNTEAFFGQGTRLTVV.